These 19 T cell receptor beta chains originate from one sample sequenced in a study of cytomegalovirus exposure and HLA in healthy donors. The assay was immunoSEQ multiplex PCR, and TCRdb's table has in-frame clones only and misses some. The sample has 250,000 to 350,000 clones, about nine tenths seen once; the top ten hold 1% to 1.5%. Sequences were obtained from PBMCs. These receptor sequences come from a woman under 40 in good health and CMV-seropositive.

This clone was recorded many times. V usage is TRBV6-1 and J usage is TRBJ1-5; D ambiguous. V lost 8 bases and J 7 bases, leaving 9 bases between the germline ends. The CDR3 totals 11 residues. The germline V gene has CDR1 MNHNS and CDR2 SASEGT. The CDR3: CASGVGQPQHF. The CDR3 DNA sequence: TGTGCCAGCGGAGTCGGACAGCCCCAGCATTTT.

The chain carries TRBV5-6 and TRBJ2-1, with 10 nucleotides matching TRBD1. The CDR3 is made up of 17 amino acids. Germline V gene sequence: CDR1 SGHDT, CDR2 YYEEEE. V was pared by 0 bases and J by 3 bases, with 6 bases of the junction left unmatched. DNA for the CDR3: TGTGCCAGCAGCTTGGCTCATGGACAGGGGGACTACAATGAGCAGTTCTTC. This sequence encodes CASSLAHGQGDYNEQFF.

This chain uses TRBV6-5 with TRBJ2-3; D possibly corresponds to TRBD2 (6 bases). The CDR3 has 14 residues. The V end was cut by 4 bases, the J end by 3 bases, with 11 bases between. Germline CDR1 is MNHEY and CDR2 is SVGAGI. The chain's CDR3 is CASSSAGSTDTQYF. Written as DNA, the CDR3 is TGTGCCAGCAGTTCCGCGGGGTCTACAGATACGCAGTATTTT.

This rearrangement joins TRBV4-3 to TRBJ2-7; 7 bases match TRBD1. CDR1 is LGHNA and CDR2 is YSLEER in the germline V gene. The CDR3 is 17 amino acids. The junction had 13 bases not matched to a gene; V was cut back by 1 base and J by 4 bases. The CDR3 coding sequence is TGCGCCAGCAGCCAAGCGGGCACAGGGGCCCGAACTTACGAGCAGTACTTC. Protein sequence: CASSQAGTGARTYEQYF.

This chain joins TRBV12-5 and TRBJ2-1; a possible D gene is TRBD2 (6 bases). Per the germline V gene, CDR1 is LGHNT and CDR2 is FRNRAP. V shed 0 bases and J shed 7 bases, with 19 bases lying between them. The CDR3 sequence is 17 residues long. The CDR3 spells CASGLVLGGLGTNEQFF. DNA for the CDR3: TGTGCTAGTGGTTTGGTACTCGGGGGACTGGGAACAAATGAGCAGTTCTTC.

The V call is TRBV19, the J call TRBJ1-1, with 10 positions matching TRBD1. Germline V gives CDR1 LNHDA, CDR2 SQIVND (reference sequence). The CDR3 totals 13 residues. V lost 4 bases, J lost 4 bases, and 0 bases stayed unmatched. The CDR3 sequence is CASSRDRGTEAFF. DNA for the CDR3: TGTGCCAGTAGTAGGGACAGGGGCACTGAAGCTTTCTTT. The complete variable domain, with remaining parts taken from reference TRBV19 and TRBJ1-1, reads DGGITQSPKYLFRKEGQNVTLSCEQNLNHDAMYWYRQDPGQGLRLIYYSQIVNDFQKGDIAEGYSVSREKKESFPLTVTSAQKNPTAFYLCASSRDRGTEAFFGQGTRLTVV.

The chain has TRBV10-3 and TRBJ2-7, with 8 bases matching TRBD2. V lost 5 bases and J lost 1; bases outside the gene matches: 10. This CDR3 is built from 16 residues. The germline CDR1 and CDR2 sequences are ENHRY and SYGVKD. CDR3 nucleotides: TGTGCCATCAGTCCTTCGGGAGGGGAGGGATCCTACGAGCAGTACTTC. This encodes CAISPSGGEGSYEQYF.

The chain recombines TRBV29-1 with TRBJ1-4; 7 bases agree with TRBD1. The CDR3 is 13 amino acids. The germline V gene has CDR1 SQVTM and CDR2 ANQGSEA. J lost 4 bases, V lost 6 bases, and 5 bases had no gene match. The CDR3 loop is CSVGTVFNEKLFF. CDR3 DNA sequence: TGCAGCGTAGGGACAGTTTTTAATGAAAAACTGTTTTTT. The complete variable domain, with remaining parts taken from reference TRBV29-1 and TRBJ1-4, reads SAVISQKPSRDICQRGTSLTIQCQVDSQVTMMFWYRQQPGQSLTLIATANQGSEATYESGFVIDKFPISRPNLTFSTLTVSNMSPEDSSIYLCSVGTVFNEKLFFGSGTQLSVL.

This rearrangement joins TRBV30 to TRBJ1-1, with 8 bases matching TRBD1. In germline, CDR1 is GTSNPN, CDR2 SVGIG (reference sequence). The CDR3 extends over 12 amino acids. Germline trimming cut 4 bases from V and 8 bases from J; bases unmatched to any gene: 6. The CDR3 spells CAWNKQGVEAFF. CDR3 sequence (DNA): TGTGCCTGGAACAAACAGGGGGTAGAAGCTTTCTTT.

Written as DNA, the CDR3 is TGTGCCAGCAGCCCACTAGCGGGGTACCACTACGAGCAGTACTTC. The encoded protein is CASSPLAGYHYEQYF. The chain couples TRBV28 to TRBJ2-7; 10 bases are shared with TRBD2. Unmatched junction bases numbered 8, after V lost 6 bases and J lost 3 bases. Germline CDR1 is MDHEN and CDR2 is SYDVKM. CDR3 length: 15 residues.

The gene calls are TRBV6-1 and TRBJ1-1; D remains ambiguous. Trimming took 7 bases from V and 1 from J, leaving 13 bases between them. Per the germline V gene, CDR1 is MNHNS and CDR2 is SASEGT. This CDR3 comprises 14 residues. This CDR3 reads CASTFAARNTEAFF. The CDR3 bases are TGTGCCAGCACTTTCGCGGCCCGGAACACTGAAGCTTTCTTT.

The chain couples TRBV7-6 to TRBJ2-5; D call uncertain. The CDR3 consists of 15 residues. Germline CDR1 and CDR2: SGHVS and FNYEAQ. V was clipped by 1 base and J by 1 base, with 10 bases between them. The CDR3 loop reads CASSLVSVSQETQYF. In DNA, the CDR3 is TGTGCCAGCAGCTTAGTGTCGGTCTCCCAAGAGACCCAGTACTTC.

V and J are TRBV19 and TRBJ1-4, with a possible D match to TRBD1 (5 bases). The CDR3 consists of 17 residues. Between the trimmed V and J ends, which lost 3 bases and 0 bases, there was a span of 14 bases. Germline-derived CDR1 and CDR2 are LNHDA and SQIVND (reference sequence). The CDR3 nucleotides are TGTGCCAGTAGTATCCGACAGTACCGAACAACTAATGAAAAACTGTTTTTT. Translation: CASSIRQYRTTNEKLFF.

The CDR3 sequence is CASSEGIPMDGYTF. The CDR3 DNA sequence: TGTGCCAGCAGTGAAGGGATCCCTATGGATGGCTACACCTTC. The gene calls are TRBV2 and TRBJ1-2; D gene unclear. The CDR3 has 14 amino acids. V dropped 1 base and J dropped 6 bases, with 12 bases sitting between them. From germline, CDR1 is SNHLY and CDR2 FYNNEI.

This chain links TRBV6-1 with TRBJ1-3, with D uncertain. CDR3 length: 13 residues. Per the germline V gene, CDR1 is MNHNS and CDR2 is SASEGT. V gave up 3 bases and J gave up 2 bases, with 5 bases separating them. The CDR3 DNA reads TGTGCCAGCAGTGAGACCGCTGGAAACACCATATATTTT. Translated: CASSETAGNTIYF.

The chain joins TRBV6-5 to TRBJ1-1; D remains ambiguous. The ends were cut back, 6 bases at V and 0 bases at J, with 11 bases in the middle. The CDR3 sequence is 14 residues long. Germline CDR1 MNHEY, CDR2 SVGAGI. The chain's CDR3 is CASRRTRLNTEAFF. DNA for the CDR3: TGTGCCAGCAGACGCACAAGGTTGAACACTGAAGCTTTCTTT.

The genes are TRBV14 and TRBJ2-7; 9 nucleotides align to TRBD1. Germline loops: CDR1 SGHDN, CDR2 FVKESK. The J segment lost 6 bases and the V segment lost 2 bases, leaving 2 bases of the junction unmatched. The CDR3 totals 13 residues. The CDR3 region is CASSQSDRGEQYF. The CDR3 DNA is TGTGCCAGCAGCCAATCGGACAGGGGCGAGCAGTACTTC.

CDR3 region: CACLTGGGTEAFF. Written as DNA, the CDR3 is TGTGCCTGCCTGACAGGGGGCGGCACTGAAGCTTTCTTT. The rearrangement links TRBV30 to TRBJ1-1, with 10 bases aligning to TRBD1. V lost 6 bases, J lost 4 bases, and 5 bases stayed unmatched. CDR3 size: 13 residues. CDR1 is GTSNPN, CDR2 SVGIG, per germline (reference sequence). The entire variable domain, with the rest obtained from reference TRBV30 and TRBJ1-1, is as follows: SQTIHQWPATLVQPVGSPLSLECTVEGTSNPNLYWYRQAAGRGLQLLFYSVGIGQISSEVPQNLSASRPQDRQFILSSKKLLLSDSGFYLCACLTGGGTEAFFGQGTRLTVV.

This chain links TRBV6-1 with TRBJ1-6; 8 nucleotides align to TRBD1. The length of the CDR3 is 19 residues. In germline, CDR1 is MNHNS, CDR2 SASEGT. V was clipped by 2 bases and J by 2 bases; unmatched bases: 11. In DNA, the CDR3 is TGTGCCAGCAGTGAAAGTAGGACAGGGTTTGGGGCCTATAATTCACCCCTCCACTTT. Amino acid sequence: CASSESRTGFGAYNSPLHF.